The 18 T cell receptor beta chains reported below all come from one sample, sequenced in a study of T cell responses to AZD1222 COVID-19 vaccine. TCRdb keeps only in-frame clones here, not all; method: immunoSEQ multiplex PCR. The sample lists fewer than 120,000 clones; 94% were seen once. The sample consisted of peripheral blood, taken 28 days after the second AZD1222 dose. The receptors derive from an adult who received the AZD1222 COVID-19 vaccine.

The chain links TRBV7-8 to TRBJ1-3; D not resolved. Germline CDR1 reads SGHVS; CDR2 reads FQNEAQ. V dropped 5 bases and J dropped 4 bases, with 15 bases sitting between them. The CDR3 loop spans 15 amino acids. The CDR3 DNA reads as TGTGCCAGCAGCAGGCCCCGTTTAACAGGAAACACCATATATTTT. As protein: CASSRPRLTGNTIYF.

CDR3 protein: CASSLAVETQYF. In nucleotides, the CDR3 is TGTGCCAGCAGCTTAGCCGTGGAGACCCAGTACTTC. The gene calls are TRBV7-9 and TRBJ2-5, with no clear D. This CDR3 spans 12 amino acids. CDR1 SEHNR and CDR2 FQNEAQ come from the germline V gene (reference sequence). Trimming stripped 0 bases from V and 5 bases from J, with 4 bases between.

V and J are TRBV10-3 and TRBJ2-7, with TRBD2 as a possible D gene (6 bases). The CDR3 sequence is 14 residues long. V was shortened by 2 bases and J by 3 bases, with 11 bases between the two germline ends. Germline loops: CDR1 ENHRY, CDR2 SYGVKD. This CDR3 is CAISEGLSHYEQYF. The CDR3 DNA reads as TGTGCCATCAGTGAGGGACTAAGCCACTACGAGCAGTACTTC.

The J gene is TRBJ2-1, the V gene TRBV7-9, with a possible D match to TRBD2 (5 bases). Per the germline V gene, CDR1 is SEHNR and CDR2 is FQNEAQ (reference sequence). Between the trimmed V and J ends, which lost 2 bases and 6 bases, there was a span of 14 bases. This CDR3 is 15 amino acids long. CDR3 amino acids: CASSLWGSRGNEQFF. The CDR3 DNA sequence: TGTGCCAGCAGCTTATGGGGAAGTCGGGGCAATGAGCAGTTCTTC.

V and J are TRBV7-9 and TRBJ2-1; 11 positions match TRBD2. The CDR3 contains 17 residues. The V segment lost 5 bases and the J segment 0 bases; nucleotides outside the gene matches: 6. Germline V gives CDR1 SEHNR, CDR2 FQNEAQ (reference sequence). This CDR3 reads CASSPVAGGPSYNEQFF. The CDR3 nucleotides read TGTGCCAGCAGCCCAGTAGCGGGGGGGCCCTCCTACAATGAGCAGTTCTTC.

The chain employs TRBV6-1 and TRBJ2-7; D might be TRBD1 or TRBD2, each matching 7 bases. The CDR3 runs 14 residues. CDR1 is MNHNS, CDR2 SASEGT, per germline. Trimming left V 2 bases short and J 1 base short, with 9 bases between. The CDR3 protein is CASSEQGGSYEQYF. The CDR3 region has the DNA TGTGCCAGCAGTGAACAGGGGGGGTCCTACGAGCAGTACTTC.

The CDR3 sequence is CASSPGGESYNEQFF. In nucleotides, the CDR3 is TGTGCCAGCTCACCCGGCGGGGAATCCTACAATGAGCAGTTCTTC. The J gene is TRBJ2-1, the V gene TRBV18, with D possibly being TRBD2 (6 bases). The V end lost 3 bases, the J end lost 1 base, and 10 bases lay between the germline ends. The CDR3 runs 15 residues. Germline-derived CDR1 and CDR2 are KGHSH and LQKENI.

This chain uses TRBV5-4 with TRBJ1-2; D gene uncertain. Between the trimmed V and J ends, which lost 0 bases and 4 bases, there was a span of 7 bases. This CDR3 is 13 amino acids long. CDR1 and CDR2 (germline): SGHNT, YYREEE (reference sequence). The CDR3 sequence: CASSLASSYGYTF. The CDR3 nucleotides are TGTGCCAGCAGCTTGGCCTCTAGCTATGGCTACACCTTC.

This CDR3 is CATSRDFRGEQYF. CDR3 in DNA: TGTGCCACCAGCAGAGATTTCCGAGGGGAGCAGTACTTC. The chain is built from TRBV15 and TRBJ2-7, with a possible D match to TRBD2 (5 bases). Germline V CDR1 and CDR2: LNHNV, YYDKDF (reference sequence). The CDR3 consists of 13 residues. Trimming removed 0 bases at V and 7 bases at J, with 10 bases between.

This sequence joins TRBV6-5 and TRBJ1-5; D is unresolved. Deletions cut 2 bases from V and 6 bases from J, with 8 bases between. Germline-derived CDR1 and CDR2 are MNHEY and SVGAGI. CDR3 length: 13 residues. CDR3 loop: CASSYGDSQPQHF. The DNA of the CDR3 is TGTGCCAGCAGTTACGGGGATAGTCAGCCCCAGCATTTT.

The gene calls are TRBV4-1 and TRBJ1-6; D is unclear. Per the germline V gene, CDR1 is MGHRA and CDR2 is YSYEKL. The CDR3 has 17 residues. V lost 1 base and J 7 bases, leaving 17 bases between the germline ends. The DNA for the CDR3 is TGCGCCAGCAGCCAAGGGTTTGAAGGGAGATACAATTCACCCCTCCACTTT. It specifies CASSQGFEGRYNSPLHF.

Here the CDR3 reads CASSLAFKETQYF. CDR3 nucleotide sequence: TGTGCCAGCAGCTTAGCGTTTAAAGAGACCCAGTACTTC. V gene TRBV7-6 combines with J gene TRBJ2-5; no firm D call. The CDR3 has 13 amino acids. Germline V lookup: CDR1 SGHVS, CDR2 FNYEAQ. V was trimmed by 0 bases and J by 3 bases, leaving 5 bases between them.

The V and J genes are TRBV10-1 and TRBJ2-6; no reliable D call. The CDR3 sequence is 18 residues long. Germline-derived CDR1 and CDR2 are WNHNN and SYGVQD (reference sequence). Trimming took 3 bases from V and 0 from J, leaving 15 bases between them. The CDR3 DNA reads TGCGCCAGCAGTGATTCTGGCCTCCGGGCCTCTGGGGCCAACGTCCTGACTTTC. As protein: CASSDSGLRASGANVLTF.

V and J are TRBV5-1 and TRBJ1-6, with D hard to call. The CDR3 is 14 amino acids. V was trimmed by 0 bases and J by 11 bases, leaving 12 bases between them. CDR1 SGHRS and CDR2 YFSETQ come from the germline V gene. This CDR3 reads CASSLAGDETPLHF. The CDR3 DNA reads as TGCGCCAGCAGCTTGGCCGGAGACGAAACACCCCTCCACTTT.

The chain uses TRBV5-1 and TRBJ1-1; D may be TRBD1 (5 bases). CDR1 and CDR2 from the germline V gene are SGHRS and YFSETQ. The length of the CDR3 is 12 residues. V lost 4 bases and J 11 bases, leaving 15 bases between the germline ends. The CDR3 protein is CASSNPGISAFF. The CDR3 coding sequence is TGCGCCAGCAGCAACCCAGGGATCTCCGCTTTCTTT.

V usage is TRBV2 and J usage is TRBJ1-1; D ambiguous. Germline V gene sequence: CDR1 SNHLY, CDR2 FYNNEI. Trimming took off 6 bases at V and 0 bases at J, with 17 bases between the two ends. The CDR3 runs 16 residues. The CDR3 DNA reads as TGTGCCAGCAGCGACGGAGCTGAAAACATGAACACTGAAGCTTTCTTT. Translating it yields CASSDGAENMNTEAFF.

This chain links TRBV11-2 with TRBJ2-3, with 11 nucleotides matching TRBD2. Germline loops: CDR1 SGHAT, CDR2 FQNNGV. The V and J ends lost 1 base and 0 bases, in that order; junction bases with no gene match: 3. The CDR3 totals 17 residues. CDR3 amino acids: CASSLVGTSGSTDTQYF. The DNA for the CDR3 is TGTGCCAGCAGCTTAGTTGGGACTAGCGGCAGCACAGATACGCAGTATTTT.

This chain connects TRBV11-2 to TRBJ1-4; a possible D gene is TRBD1 (5 bases). Trimming removed 4 bases at V and 8 bases at J, with 14 bases between. In germline, CDR1 is SGHAT, CDR2 FQNNGV. The CDR3 contains 14 residues. CDR3 amino acids: CASSSSGGGEKLFF. CDR3 in DNA: TGTGCCAGCAGCTCAAGTGGGGGTGGGGAAAAACTGTTTTTT.